This passage covers 8 T cell receptor beta chains from one sample sequenced in a study of early T cells in non-severe SARS-CoV-2 infection. TCRdb reprocessed the 5' RACE reads with MiXCR, giving one entry per CDR3 protein. The sample consists of 45,000 to 55,000 distinct CDR3 sequences, approximately 8.1% of them appearing once. The sequenced sample was whole blood. The source is an adult who was a healthcare worker with PCR-confirmed SARS-CoV-2 infection or an uninfected control (not recorded which).

The V call is TRBV7-9, the J call TRBJ1-1; no definite D call. Germline V CDR1 and CDR2: SEHNR, FQNEAQ (reference sequence). The V gene lost 9 bases and the J gene lost 3 bases, with 17 bases spanning the gap. The length of the CDR3 is 14 residues. The CDR3 loop reads CARNSEGVDTEAFF. The CDR3 coding sequence is TGTGCCAGGAATAGTGAGGGAGTCGACACTGAAGCTTTCTTT.

This clonotype was seen repeatedly, ten times or more. This chain uses TRBV20-1 with TRBJ2-5; 7 positions match TRBD1. After removal of 4 bases from V and 3 bases from J, the junction contained 11 bases not matched to a gene. The CDR3 has 15 residues. CDR1 is DFQATT and CDR2 is SNEGSKA in the germline V gene (reference sequence). CDR3 nucleotides: TGCAGTGCTAACCTAGGGGGCAGGTCAAAAGAGACCCAGTACTTC. It is translated as CSANLGGRSKETQYF.

This clonotype was seen repeatedly, ten times or more. The chain links TRBV12-3 or TRBV12-4 to TRBJ1-1, with D tentatively TRBD1 (5 bases). CDR3 length equals 12 residues. With 5 bases removed from V and 10 bases from J, the gap between germline ends came to 14 bases. The CDR3 DNA follows: TGTGCCAGCAGTCTAGGGGTTGCGGGAGCTTTCTTT. This codes for CASSLGVAGAFF.

This clonotype was found many times. V gene TRBV2 combines with J gene TRBJ1-6, with D possibly TRBD1 on 6 matching bases. Deletions cut 4 bases from V and 10 bases from J, with 14 bases between. Germline V gene sequence: CDR1 SNHLY, CDR2 FYNNEI. The CDR3 is made up of 14 amino acids. Here the CDR3 reads CASSGQGQGSPLHF. The CDR3 DNA follows: TGTGCCAGCAGTGGCCAGGGGCAAGGGTCACCCCTCCACTTT.

There are many counts of this clonotype. This chain uses TRBV7-9 with TRBJ1-2, with no clear D. With 2 bases removed from V and 5 bases from J, the gap between germline ends came to 15 bases. There are 15 residues in the CDR3. Germline V gene lookup returns CDR1 SEHNR and CDR2 FQNEAQ (reference sequence). CDR3 region: CASSLHRGDGYGYTF. In DNA, the CDR3 is TGTGCCAGCAGCTTACATCGGGGTGACGGTTATGGCTACACCTTC.

This clonotype was found many times. The chain combines TRBV16 with TRBJ2-1; 7 nucleotides line up with TRBD1. This CDR3 region has 14 residues. J gave up 9 bases and V 5 bases, and 10 bases lay outside the gene matches. Germline V gene sequence: CDR1 KGHSY, CDR2 FQNENV. In DNA, the CDR3 is TGTGCCAGCAGCAAGAGACAGGGCCCGGGTGAGCAGTTCTTC. It yields the protein CASSKRQGPGEQFF.

This clonotype was seen a handful of times. This chain uses TRBV29-1 with TRBJ2-7; D gene uncertain. Per the germline V gene, CDR1 is SQVTM and CDR2 is ANQGSEA. Between the trimmed V and J ends, which lost 3 bases and 3 bases, there was a span of 6 bases. The CDR3 contains 11 residues. In DNA, the CDR3 is TGCAGCGTTGAGTCTGGCTACGAGCAGTACTTC. Translating gives CSVESGYEQYF.

The chain employs TRBV28 and TRBJ2-3; the match to TRBD1 covers 10 bases. V shed 6 bases, J shed 6 bases, and the junction held 12 bases outside the gene matches. This CDR3 region has 16 residues. Germline V gives CDR1 MDHEN, CDR2 SYDVKM. Here the CDR3 DNA reads TGTGCCAGCAGATCATCCGGGACAGGGGTGAAGGATACGCAGTATTTT. This sequence encodes CASRSSGTGVKDTQYF.